The rows below give T cell receptor beta chains drawn from one sample of a study of T cells in Graves' hyperthyroidism and ophthalmopathy. TCRdb analysed the multiplex PCR reads with MiXCR anew, one entry per CDR3 protein. This repertoire shows roughly 500,000 distinct CDR3 sequences, around 43% found once; its top ten account for around two fifths. The source material was peripheral blood or thyroid tissue (not recorded which). Source of these receptors: an adult woman with Graves' disease, either hyperthyroidism or ophthalmopathy (not recorded which). The CDR3 runs from the conserved cysteine through the conserved F or W. The D gene is left open where the match is weak. For some rows the clone size is stated as once, few or many, or as a class when expanded; others skip it.

j_gene	len	d_gene	abundance	v_gene	CDR3nt	CDR3aa
TRBJ1-2	14	TRBD1	few	TRBV18	TGTGCCAGCTCACCAGCGACAGGGGGCAATGGCTACACCTTC	CASSPATGGNGYTF
TRBJ1-4	12	-	many	TRBV5-1	TGCGCCAGACCTGGGCAGGTTGTAAAACTGTTTTTT	CARPGQVVKLFF
TRBJ2-7	13	TRBD2	-	TRBV20-1	TGCAGTGCTGTCCATAGCGGGAACTCCGAGCAGTACTTC	CSAVHSGNSEQYF
TRBJ2-7	14	-	-	TRBV12-3/TRBV12-4	TGTGCCAGCAGTTTCCCAGGGAGCTCCTACGAGCAGTACTTC	CASSFPGSSYEQYF
TRBJ2-5	15	TRBD2	many	TRBV6-5	TGTGCCAGCAGTACCCCTAGCGGGAGAAAAGAGACCCAGTACTTC	CASSTPSGRKETQYF
TRBJ1-2	13	-	few	TRBV10-3	TGTGCCATCATGGCGTCGGGGGACTATGGCTACACCTTC	CAIMASGDYGYTF
TRBJ2-5	16	TRBD2	-	TRBV2	TGTGCCAGCTTCTATGGAGCTCTAGCGGGGAAAGAGACCCAGTACTTC	CASFYGALAGKETQYF
TRBJ2-7	15	-	-	TRBV15	TGTGCCACCAGGGACCCCGGGACCGTGGGCCACGAGCAGTACTTC	CATRDPGTVGHEQYF
TRBJ1-2	14	TRBD1	once	TRBV20-1	TGCAGTGCCCCCGATTCAGGGGGGACGTATGGCTACACCTTC	CSAPDSGGTYGYTF
TRBJ2-7	11	-	many	TRBV20-1	TGCAGTGCTGCACAGGGCTACGAGCAGTACTTC	CSAAQGYEQYF
TRBJ2-3	13	-	-	TRBV7-3	TGTGCCAGCAGCTTACGGGAAGGAGATACGCAGTATTTT	CASSLREGDTQYF
TRBJ1-5	14	TRBD1	many	TRBV7-8	TGTGCCAGCACCACGGGACAGGGCAATCAGCCCCAGCATTTT	CASTTGQGNQPQHF
TRBJ1-2	14	-	few	TRBV7-2	TGTGCCAGCACCAGCAACAGGGTGACCTATGGCTACACCTTC	CASTSNRVTYGYTF
TRBJ1-1	15	TRBD1	-	TRBV2	TGTGCCAGCACGGTTGAGGGACAGGGGAACACTGAAGCTTTCTTT	CASTVEGQGNTEAFF
TRBJ1-1	10	-	many	TRBV29-1	TGCAGCGTGGCGCAGGTTGAAGCTTTCTTT	CSVAQVEAFF
TRBJ1-5	14	-	few	TRBV20-1	TGCAGTGCTAGCCTTGGGCAGGAATATCAGCCCCAGCATTTT	CSASLGQEYQPQHF
TRBJ1-2	11	-	-	TRBV29-1	TGCAGCGTTGAAGATCGGGATGGCTACACCTTC	CSVEDRDGYTF
TRBJ1-1	18	-	-	TRBV7-2	TGTGCCAGCAGCCAAGATGATGAATTCAGGAGGGAGGCCACTGAAGCTTTCTTT	CASSQDDEFRREATEAFF
TRBJ2-7	11	-	-	TRBV29-1	TGCAGCGGGAGGGGGATGCACGAGCAGTACTTC	CSGRGMHEQYF
TRBJ2-7	13	-	-	TRBV10-3	TGTGCCATCAGTGAGTCGACTGGATCAGGGCAGTACTTC	CAISESTGSGQYF
TRBJ1-5	13	-	few	TRBV7-9	TGTGCCAGCAGTTCGGACGGCGATCAGCCCCAGCATTTT	CASSSDGDQPQHF
TRBJ1-2	13	-	-	TRBV6-6	TGTGCCAGCAGGTCAGATGAGGGGTTTAGCTACACCTTC	CASRSDEGFSYTF
TRBJ1-5	14	-	many	TRBV19	TGTGCCAGTACCATAGGGGTTCTCAATCAGCCCCAGCATTTT	CASTIGVLNQPQHF
TRBJ1-5	15	TRBD1	many	TRBV20-1	TGCAGTGCTAGAGCCACGGGACAGCCTAATCAGCCCCAGCATTTT	CSARATGQPNQPQHF
TRBJ2-6	17	-	-	TRBV7-6	TGTGCCAGCAGGCCGGGCAGGCGACCGTCTGGGGCCAACGTCCTGACTTTC	CASRPGRRPSGANVLTF
TRBJ2-7	17	-	-	TRBV7-2	TGTGCCAGCAGCTTATCCCGGGCAGGGCGGCTCACCTACGAGCAGTACTTC	CASSLSRAGRLTYEQYF
TRBJ2-7	13	-	-	TRBV7-9	TGTGCCAGCAGTGTGACAGAAGCCTACGAGCAGTACTTC	CASSVTEAYEQYF
TRBJ2-5	14	-	-	TRBV2	TGTGCCAGCAGGCCTAGGACACACCAAGAGACCCAGTACTTC	CASRPRTHQETQYF
TRBJ1-6	12	TRBD1	-	TRBV20-1	TGCAGCGCGGGACAGAGGAATCAGCCCCTCCACTTT	CSAGQRNQPLHF
TRBJ1-1	18	TRBD1	-	TRBV2	TGTGCCAGCAGCTTCTCCCCGGGGACAGGGCTTGTGAACACTGAAGCTTTCTTT	CASSFSPGTGLVNTEAFF
TRBJ1-1	13	TRBD1	many	TRBV24-1	TGTGCCACCCGACAGGGGGCTGGCACTGAAGCTTTCTTT	CATRQGAGTEAFF
TRBJ1-5	15	TRBD1	-	TRBV10-3	TGTGCCATCAGTGTCGGGACAGAGTCCGGGCAGCCCCAGCATTTT	CAISVGTESGQPQHF
TRBJ2-7	13	-	many	TRBV7-8	TGTGCCAGCAGCCCCTTATTGGCCTACGAGCAGTACTTC	CASSPLLAYEQYF
TRBJ2-7	13	TRBD2	-	TRBV29-1	TGCAGCGCCGCGGGGGAGAGGAGTTACGAGCAGTACTTC	CSAAGERSYEQYF
TRBJ1-2	14	-	-	TRBV27	TGTGCCAGCAGTCCAACCATAACCCTGTATGGCTACACCTTC	CASSPTITLYGYTF
TRBJ2-3	12	-	-	TRBV5-1	TGCGCCAGCAGCTTGGAGTCAGATACGCAGTATTTT	CASSLESDTQYF
TRBJ2-6	14	-	-	TRBV6-5	TGTGCCAGCAGAGACTGGACAGGGGCCAACGTCCTGACTTTC	CASRDWTGANVLTF
TRBJ2-2	15	-	once	TRBV15	TGTGCCACCCACCGCGGCCGGGCGGACACCGGGGAGCTGTTTTTT	CATHRGRADTGELFF
TRBJ1-2	15	-	-	TRBV24-1	TGTGCCACCAGTGGTCCGGGACGGAGTAACTATGGCTACACCTTC	CATSGPGRSNYGYTF
TRBJ2-5	17	TRBD2	-	TRBV7-2	TGTGCCAGCAGCGGCGCGGGGGGGCGGTGGCCTGAAGAGACCCAGTACTTC	CASSGAGGRWPEETQYF
TRBJ2-2	12	-	-	TRBV29-1	TGCAGCGGGGGAAGGGGGACCGGGGAGCTGTTTTTT	CSGGRGTGELFF
TRBJ1-2	13	-	few	TRBV10-3	TGTGCCATCAGTGAGTCTGGGGCTCGCGGCTACACCTTC	CAISESGARGYTF
TRBJ1-2	15	-	-	TRBV7-3	TGTGCCAGCAGCTTACTAGGGGTCGACTTCTATGGCTACACCTTC	CASSLLGVDFYGYTF
TRBJ1-1	14	-	many	TRBV19	TGTGCCAGTAGTTCGGCAGGGAGGGTCACTGAAGCTTTCTTT	CASSSAGRVTEAFF
TRBJ1-3	17	TRBD1	many	TRBV7-2	TGTGCCAGCAGCCGGCCGGGACAGAGGAGCTCTGGAAACACCATATATTTT	CASSRPGQRSSGNTIYF
TRBJ2-2	13	-	-	TRBV10-3	TGTGCCATCAGTGAACAGAACACCGGGGAGCTGTTTTTT	CAISEQNTGELFF
TRBJ1-6	15	-	-	TRBV9	TGTGCCAGCAGCGTTGGAGGGCGCGGTAATTCACCCCTCCACTTT	CASSVGGRGNSPLHF
TRBJ1-1	16	TRBD1	-	TRBV20-1	TGCAGTGCTAGAGCCGGGACAGGGTCGTCCCTGGCTGAAGCTTTCTTT	CSARAGTGSSLAEAFF
TRBJ2-7	13	-	-	TRBV7-8	TGTACCAGCAGCTTAGCTCGCGCCTACGAGCAGTACTTC	CTSSLARAYEQYF
TRBJ1-3	14	-	many	TRBV2	TGTGCCAGCACCGACACAGCCTCTGGAAACACCATATATTTT	CASTDTASGNTIYF
TRBJ2-5	15	TRBD1	-	TRBV20-1	TGCAGTGCTAGTCCCGGGACAGGCTACAATCAGCCCCAGTACTTC	CSASPGTGYNQPQYF
TRBJ2-5	12	-	-	TRBV9	TGTGCCAGCAGCCCAGGGGTCCGGGCCCAGTACTTC	CASSPGVRAQYF
TRBJ1-2	12	-	few	TRBV2	TGTGCCAGCAGTAGGACAGACTATGGCTACACCTTC	CASSRTDYGYTF
TRBJ2-5	9	-	-	TRBV29-1	TGCAGCGTTGAAGAGAACCAATACTTC	CSVEENQYF
TRBJ2-7	13	TRBD1	-	TRBV13	TGTGCCAGCAGCTTCGCTCCAGGGGGCGAGCAGTACTTC	CASSFAPGGEQYF
TRBJ2-3	15	-	-	TRBV11-1	TGTGCCAGCAGGGAGATTGAGCTCAGCACAGATACGCAGTATTTT	CASREIELSTDTQYF
TRBJ2-7	14	TRBD2	once	TRBV10-3	TGTGCCGCCGGGACTAGCGGGATTTCCTACGAGCAGTACTTC	CAAGTSGISYEQYF